This T cell receptor beta chain comes out of a study of cytomegalovirus exposure and HLA in healthy donors. Study-wide context: Some 85 million unique TCRs from HLA-typed donors were held in an early data release.

As regards this clone: As yet, its antigen is unknown.

The primer mix had 60 Vbeta and 13 Jbeta primers. The table came from immunoSEQ multiplex PCR; TCRdb's copy has only in-frame clones and leaves some out. The sample table includes 110,000 to 150,000 clones. Trimming removed 3 bases from V and 3 bases from J; junction bases left unmatched: 14. This CDR3 has 18 residues. Germline CDR1 LGHNA, CDR2 YSLEER. Regarding the study as a whole: A later look showed TCR association rates differing by HLA locus, highest for DRB1 and lowest for HLA-C. Diagnosis of cytomegalovirus status made by the classifier reportedly showed high specificity and sensitivity.

This chain connects TRBV4-3 to TRBJ1-2, with 9 bases that match TRBD1. Material: PBMCs. The clonotype was recovered from a man in his forties in good health and CMV-seronegative. The CDR3 sequence is CASSHLLLTGGAHYGYTF. DNA of the CDR3: TGCGCCAGCAGCCATCTCCTATTAACAGGGGGCGCCCACTATGGCTACACCTTC.